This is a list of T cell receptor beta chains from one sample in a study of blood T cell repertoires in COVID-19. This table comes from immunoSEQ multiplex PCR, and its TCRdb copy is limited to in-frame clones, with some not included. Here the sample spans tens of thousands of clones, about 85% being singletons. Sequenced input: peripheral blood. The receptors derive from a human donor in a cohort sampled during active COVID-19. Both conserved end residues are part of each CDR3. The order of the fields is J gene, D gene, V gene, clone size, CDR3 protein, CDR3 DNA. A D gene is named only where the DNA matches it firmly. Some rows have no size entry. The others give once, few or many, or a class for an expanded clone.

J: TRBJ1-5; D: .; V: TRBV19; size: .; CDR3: CASSITGQPQHF; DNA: TGTGCCAGTAGTATTACGGGTCAGCCCCAGCATTTT
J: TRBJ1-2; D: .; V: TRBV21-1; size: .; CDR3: CASSTHRRANYGYTF; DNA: TGTGCCAGCAGCACCCACAGGAGGGCTAACTATGGCTACACCTTC
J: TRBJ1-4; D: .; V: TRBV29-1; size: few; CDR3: CSVALGSRNEKLFF; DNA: TGCAGCGTTGCCTTAGGCAGCAGGAATGAAAAACTGTTTTTT
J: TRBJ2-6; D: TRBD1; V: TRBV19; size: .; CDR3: CASRKQGAGANVLTF; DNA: TGTGCCAGTAGGAAACAGGGGGCTGGGGCCAACGTCCTGACTTTC
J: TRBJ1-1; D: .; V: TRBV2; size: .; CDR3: CASSTGTEAFF; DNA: TGTGCCAGCAGTACGGGGACAGAAGCTTTCTTT
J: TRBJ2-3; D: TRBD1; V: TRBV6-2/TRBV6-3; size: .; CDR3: CASSYQGAPSTDTQYF; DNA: TGTGCCAGCAGTTATCAGGGGGCGCCTAGTACAGATACGCAGTATTTT
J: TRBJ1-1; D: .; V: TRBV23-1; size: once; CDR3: CASSQSPQGSGTEAFF; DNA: TGCGCCAGCAGTCAATCTCCCCAGGGGTCGGGCACTGAAGCTTTCTTT
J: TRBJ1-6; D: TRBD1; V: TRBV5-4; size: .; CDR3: CASSFGQANSPLHF; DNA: TGTGCCAGCAGCTTCGGACAGGCCAATTCACCCCTCCACTTT
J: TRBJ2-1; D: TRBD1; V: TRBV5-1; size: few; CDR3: CASSLERGGETYNEQFF; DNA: TGCGCCAGCAGCTTGGAGAGAGGGGGCGAAACCTACAATGAGCAGTTCTTC
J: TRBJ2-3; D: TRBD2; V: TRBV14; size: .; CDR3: CASSQGGSFSTDTQYF; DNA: TGTGCCAGCAGCCAGGGGGGGTCCTTCAGCACAGATACGCAGTATTTT
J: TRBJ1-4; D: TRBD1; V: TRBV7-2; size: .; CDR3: CASSPRGIANEKLFF; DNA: TGTGCCAGCAGTCCCAGGGGGATAGCTAATGAAAAACTGTTTTTT
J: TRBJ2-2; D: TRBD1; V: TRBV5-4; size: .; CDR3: CASSLVGQGTGELFF; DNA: TGTGCCAGCAGCTTGGTGGGACAGGGCACCGGGGAGCTGTTTTTT
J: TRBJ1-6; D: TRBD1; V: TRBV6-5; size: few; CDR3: CASSYFSGTANSPLHF; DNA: TGTGCCAGCAGTTACTTCTCCGGGACAGCAAATTCACCCCTCCACTTT